This TCR beta chain was identified in a study of shared clonotypes between healthy human individuals. TCRdb's table, derived via immunoSEQ multiplex PCR, lists solely in-frame clones and lacks some. Found here are 2,500,000 or so clones, roughly 92% of them singletons; the top ten hold around 0.35%. The germline V gene has CDR1 SGHNT and CDR2 YYREEE (reference sequence). This CDR3 has 13 amino acids. V lost 10 bases to trimming and J lost 1 base; unmatched junction nucleotides: 5. The sequence derives from a man between 18 and 35 years old in good health. Some clones in this sample may be carry-over from other donors' samples. The V call is TRBV5-4, the J call TRBJ2-1; 7 nucleotides match TRBD1. Sequencing was carried out using naive CD4+ T cells from PBMCs. Sample subset: CD45RA+ positively selected. CDR3 in DNA: TGTGCCGCCGGGACAGCATCCTACAATGAGCAGTTCTTC. This encodes CAAGTASYNEQFF. Looking up the rest from reference TRBV5-4 and TRBJ2-1 gives the full variable domain: ETGVTQSPTHLIKTRGQQVTLRCSSQSGHNTVSWYQQALGQGPQFIFQYYREEENGRGNFPPRFSGLQFPNYSSELNVNALELDDSALYLCAAGTASYNEQFFGPGTRLTVL.